Listed below are T cell receptor beta chains from one sample, sequenced in a study of shared clonotypes between healthy human individuals. Repertoires were generated with immunoSEQ multiplex PCR, while TCRdb's copy carries only in-frame clones and drops some. There are about 1 million clones in the sample; about 76% occur only once, and about 1.5% lies in the top ten. The specimen was memory CD4+ T cells sorted from blood. The receptors derive from a man between 18 and 29 years old in good health. Both conserved end residues are part of each CDR3. Each record gives: J gene, CDR3 length, V gene, CDR3 protein.

J gene: TRBJ2-1
CDR3 length: 16
V gene: TRBV2
CDR3 protein: CASEGTSGTTHNEQFF

J gene: TRBJ2-7
CDR3 length: 15
V gene: TRBV12-2
CDR3 protein: CASRHGTGDYYEQYF

J gene: TRBJ1-6
CDR3 length: 14
V gene: TRBV6-1
CDR3 protein: CASSRDRVNSPLHF

J gene: TRBJ1-2
CDR3 length: 14
V gene: TRBV10-3
CDR3 protein: CAISSGGQDRGYTF

J gene: TRBJ1-1
CDR3 length: 13
V gene: TRBV18
CDR3 protein: CASSPPTESEAFF

J gene: TRBJ1-2
CDR3 length: 14
V gene: TRBV5-1
CDR3 protein: CASSYHDSSYGYTF

J gene: TRBJ2-7
CDR3 length: 17
V gene: TRBV12-5
CDR3 protein: CASGLVPPQWHSYEQYF

J gene: TRBJ2-5
CDR3 length: 13
V gene: TRBV5-1
CDR3 protein: CASSMEGQETQYF

J gene: TRBJ1-1
CDR3 length: 14
V gene: TRBV6-1
CDR3 protein: CASSEAGQGGGAFF

J gene: TRBJ2-3
CDR3 length: 15
V gene: TRBV5-5
CDR3 protein: CASSLIGGHTDTQYF

J gene: TRBJ1-1
CDR3 length: 15
V gene: TRBV4-3
CDR3 protein: CASSQEYSGGGEAFF

J gene: TRBJ2-5
CDR3 length: 13
V gene: TRBV2
CDR3 protein: CASSGGLQETQYF

J gene: TRBJ2-3
CDR3 length: 18
V gene: TRBV15
CDR3 protein: CATSSELLAGISTDTQYF

J gene: TRBJ2-4
CDR3 length: 18
V gene: TRBV2
CDR3 protein: CASSLKGGGGSSKNIQYF

J gene: TRBJ2-7
CDR3 length: 13
V gene: TRBV2
CDR3 protein: CASSGWRGLEQYF

J gene: TRBJ2-7
CDR3 length: 14
V gene: TRBV6-1
CDR3 protein: CASRTRDSFYEQYF

J gene: TRBJ2-7
CDR3 length: 17
V gene: TRBV4-1
CDR3 protein: CASSQGYINSNNYEQYF

J gene: TRBJ1-2
CDR3 length: 15
V gene: TRBV27
CDR3 protein: CASSLKAGGVSGYTF

J gene: TRBJ2-7
CDR3 length: 15
V gene: TRBV7-2
CDR3 protein: CASSSSAGVSYEQYF

J gene: TRBJ1-6
CDR3 length: 16
V gene: TRBV6-4
CDR3 protein: CASSYSHGRGDSPLHF

J gene: TRBJ2-5
CDR3 length: 14
V gene: TRBV6-6
CDR3 protein: CASRQTWTGETQYF

J gene: TRBJ2-2
CDR3 length: 15
V gene: TRBV30
CDR3 protein: CAWSDMDSNTGELFF

J gene: TRBJ2-3
CDR3 length: 16
V gene: TRBV7-2
CDR3 protein: CASSLWAAGGPDTQYF

J gene: TRBJ2-7
CDR3 length: 15
V gene: TRBV28
CDR3 protein: CASPPGRAEIYEQYF

J gene: TRBJ2-3
CDR3 length: 14
V gene: TRBV6-5
CDR3 protein: CASSLGVSTDTQYF

J gene: TRBJ2-7
CDR3 length: 15
V gene: TRBV11-2
CDR3 protein: CASSERLADFYEQYF

J gene: TRBJ2-2
CDR3 length: 16
V gene: TRBV6-6
CDR3 protein: CASSRARDDGAGELFF

J gene: TRBJ2-3
CDR3 length: 14
V gene: TRBV7-2
CDR3 protein: CASSLGTGGGTQYF

J gene: TRBJ2-1
CDR3 length: 17
V gene: TRBV12-2
CDR3 protein: CASRLTPAGSSYNEQFF

J gene: TRBJ1-2
CDR3 length: 14
V gene: TRBV28
CDR3 protein: CASSLFNGNYGYTF

J gene: TRBJ2-3
CDR3 length: 15
V gene: TRBV9
CDR3 protein: CASSVGGQETDTQYF

J gene: TRBJ1-1
CDR3 length: 13
V gene: TRBV12-5
CDR3 protein: CASGLGFTSPAFF

J gene: TRBJ2-2
CDR3 length: 16
V gene: TRBV29-1
CDR3 protein: CSVGGGTSGYTGELFF

J gene: TRBJ2-7
CDR3 length: 15
V gene: TRBV7-9
CDR3 protein: CASSLVLAGTEKQYF

J gene: TRBJ2-6
CDR3 length: 19
V gene: TRBV15
CDR3 protein: CATSRDRGTSYSGANVLTF

J gene: TRBJ2-7
CDR3 length: 16
V gene: TRBV6-6
CDR3 protein: CASSYSGLAEPYEQYF

J gene: TRBJ2-7
CDR3 length: 14
V gene: TRBV19
CDR3 protein: CASSIGASSYEQYF

J gene: TRBJ1-1
CDR3 length: 14
V gene: TRBV9
CDR3 protein: CASTRGTANTEAFF

J gene: TRBJ2-7
CDR3 length: 14
V gene: TRBV7-8
CDR3 protein: CASSLAGTTYEQYF

J gene: TRBJ1-5
CDR3 length: 15
V gene: TRBV6-1
CDR3 protein: CASSQGSQGNQPQHF

J gene: TRBJ2-7
CDR3 length: 12
V gene: TRBV11-2
CDR3 protein: CASSLGDGEQYF

J gene: TRBJ2-1
CDR3 length: 16
V gene: TRBV7-7
CDR3 protein: CASSQSTSGRLNEQFF

J gene: TRBJ1-4
CDR3 length: 15
V gene: TRBV6-1
CDR3 protein: CASRPVETANEKLFF

J gene: TRBJ1-6
CDR3 length: 15
V gene: TRBV10-1
CDR3 protein: CASSESPGSGSPLHF

J gene: TRBJ2-1
CDR3 length: 16
V gene: TRBV7-2
CDR3 protein: CASSPQAWSSYNEQFF

J gene: TRBJ2-7
CDR3 length: 16
V gene: TRBV5-1
CDR3 protein: CASRPGTGRISYEQYF

J gene: TRBJ2-1
CDR3 length: 12
V gene: TRBV7-9
CDR3 protein: CASSRFSSEQFF

J gene: TRBJ1-1
CDR3 length: 13
V gene: TRBV18
CDR3 protein: CASSPDRTTEAFF

J gene: TRBJ2-7
CDR3 length: 15
V gene: TRBV30
CDR3 protein: CAWSSGSSGRYEQYF